A selection of T cell receptor beta chains follows, all from one sample in a study of regulatory T cells in long-lasting Graves disease. TCRdb called the multiplex PCR reads again in MiXCR, with one record for every CDR3 protein. Found here are some 600,000 distinct CDR3 sequences, roughly a sixth of them singletons; the top ten hold more than 10%. Another study also made use of these data, one on T cells in Graves' hyperthyroidism and ophthalmopathy.

Sequencing was performed on peripheral blood mononuclear cells (PBMCs), taken at new diagnosis, from a patient treated with antithyroid drugs. Receptors originate from a man in his late teens or twenties with Graves disease. The CDR3 runs from the conserved cysteine through the conserved F or W. The D gene is left open where the match is weak. The size field is filled for only some rows; it gives once, few, many or a size class.

clone size	J gene	CDR3 length	D gene	V gene	CDR3 DNA	CDR3 protein
many	TRBJ1-3	12	NA	TRBV10-2	TGCGCCAGCAGTGTCTCTGGAAACACCATATATTTT	CASSVSGNTIYF
many	TRBJ1-1	13	NA	TRBV7-7	TGTGCCAGCAGTAGACAGGAGTACACTGAAGCTTTCTTT	CASSRQEYTEAFF
NA	TRBJ2-7	15	NA	TRBV14	TGTGCCAGCAGCCAAGAACGGCTCCCGGGCCACGAGCAGTACTTC	CASSQERLPGHEQYF
NA	TRBJ1-5	13	NA	TRBV30	TGTGCCTGGAGTGTACGGGTGGATCAGCCCCAGCATTTT	CAWSVRVDQPQHF
NA	TRBJ1-2	14	TRBD1	TRBV15	TGTGCCACCAGCGGAAAACAGGGGGCAAATGGCTACACCTTC	CATSGKQGANGYTF
many	TRBJ1-1	15	NA	TRBV27	TGTGCCAGCAGTTTATCGGGACGGATGAACACTGAAGCTTTCTTT	CASSLSGRMNTEAFF
many	TRBJ2-3	15	TRBD1	TRBV12-3/TRBV12-4	TGTGCCAGCAGTCGGGACAGTCCCAACGTGGATACGCAGTATTTT	CASSRDSPNVDTQYF
many	TRBJ2-7	16	TRBD2	TRBV28	TGTGCCAGCAGTTCGTCTAGCGGGAGTACCTCCTACGAGCAGTACTTC	CASSSSSGSTSYEQYF
many	TRBJ2-7	14	TRBD2	TRBV20-1	TGCAGTGCTAGGGGACTAGCGGGGTCCTACGAGCAGTACTTC	CSARGLAGSYEQYF
few	TRBJ2-3	15	TRBD1	TRBV20-1	TGCAGTGCTAGGGGGGGCAGGGGGCGTCAAGATACGCAGTATTTT	CSARGGRGRQDTQYF
few	TRBJ1-1	14	TRBD1	TRBV10-1	TGCGCCAGCAGTGAGTCGGGGACAGGGCCGAAAGCTTTCTTT	CASSESGTGPKAFF
few	TRBJ2-7	13	TRBD2	TRBV3-1	TGTGCCAGCAGCCCAGCGGGAAGGAACGAGCAGTACTTC	CASSPAGRNEQYF
NA	TRBJ2-2	15	TRBD2	TRBV7-9	TGTGCCAGCAGCTTTGAACAGCGGGGCACCGGGGAGCTGTTTTTT	CASSFEQRGTGELFF
many	TRBJ2-7	14	NA	TRBV7-2	TGTGCCAGCAGCTTAGATAGCCGGTCCTACGAGCAGTACTTC	CASSLDSRSYEQYF
many	TRBJ2-7	16	NA	TRBV20-1	TGCAGTGCTAGAGAGGTCAGGATGAGTATCAATGGCGAGCAGTACTTC	CSAREVRMSINGEQYF
many	TRBJ2-7	12	TRBD2	TRBV20-1	TGCAGTGGAGAAGCGGGAGGAGGCGAGCAGTACTTC	CSGEAGGGEQYF
many	TRBJ2-1	15	NA	TRBV12-3/TRBV12-4	TGTGCCAGCAGTCCCTTAATAGCGGACTACAATGAGCAGTTCTTC	CASSPLIADYNEQFF
many	TRBJ2-1	14	TRBD1	TRBV18	TGTGCCAGCAGCCCGGGACAGGGAGGCAATGAGCAGTTCTTC	CASSPGQGGNEQFF
many	TRBJ1-1	13	NA	TRBV6-5	TGTGCCAGCAGTTTAAGGGCGGGCACTGAAGCTTTCTTT	CASSLRAGTEAFF
NA	TRBJ2-5	13	TRBD2	TRBV6-5	TGTGCCAGCAGTTTAGCGGGAGATGAGACCCAGTACTTC	CASSLAGDETQYF
few	TRBJ2-1	14	NA	TRBV13	TGTGCCAGCAGCGGAAGGAGTACCTACAATGAGCAGTTCTTC	CASSGRSTYNEQFF
few	TRBJ1-6	18	TRBD1	TRBV5-1	TGCGCCAGCAGCTTGGAATGCTGTGGACAGGACACCAATTCACCCCTCCACTTT	CASSLECCGQDTNSPLHF
many	TRBJ2-7	14	TRBD1	TRBV10-2	TGCGCCAGCATCCCCGGACAGGGCTCCTACGAGCAGTACTTC	CASIPGQGSYEQYF
many	TRBJ2-7	16	NA	TRBV11-2	TGTGCCAGCAGCCATCCGGGACCCGGTGTACTGTACGAGCAGTACTTC	CASSHPGPGVLYEQYF
many	TRBJ2-6	18	TRBD2	TRBV28	TGTGCCAGCAGCCTTAGCGGGAGTCCGACCTCTGGGGCCAACGTCCTGACTTTC	CASSLSGSPTSGANVLTF
NA	TRBJ2-2	14	NA	TRBV19	TGTGCCAGTACCCCGACTGGCGACACCGGGGAGCTGTTTTTT	CASTPTGDTGELFF